One and the same sample provided the 28 T cell receptor beta chains below, sequenced in a study of metastatic and nonmetastatic thyroid tumors. Each patient went into thyroid surgery without having received any treatment. TCRdb used MiXCR to call clones anew from the PCR reads. The sample comprises about 13,000 clones, 25% to 40% of which are singletons, and over 10% rests with the top ten. The sequenced sample was tumor tissue. The receptors were gathered from a male donor with papillary thyroid cancer or a benign thyroid nodule (not recorded which). Some clones in this sample may be carry-over from other donors' samples.

J is TRBJ2-7 and V is TRBV7-9, with D possibly matching TRBD1 (5 bases). The V end was cut by 5 bases, the J end by 3 bases, with 11 bases between. The CDR3 runs 13 residues. Germline assignment: CDR1 SEHNR and CDR2 FQNEAQ (reference sequence). The chain's CDR3 is CASSQGNDYEQYF. Written as DNA, the CDR3 is TGTGCCAGCAGCCAGGGAAATGACTACGAGCAGTACTTC.

There are a few counts of this clone. This chain links TRBV6-1 with TRBJ1-2; 8 bases map to TRBD1. With V trimmed by 1 base and J by 0 bases, 1 base remained unmatched. Per the germline V gene, CDR1 is MNHNS and CDR2 is SASEGT. The CDR3 totals 15 residues. CDR3 loop: CASSEGQGTNYGYTF. In DNA, the CDR3 is TGTGCCAGCAGTGAAGGACAGGGGACTAACTATGGCTACACCTTC.

On this clone: A clone one base away is much larger, so this may be a read error. This rearrangement joins TRBV28 to TRBJ2-3, with D perhaps being TRBD1 or TRBD2 (5 bases each). Germline V gene data show CDR1 as MDHEN and CDR2 as SYDVKM. The CDR3 consists of 16 residues. CDR3 residues: CASSSILGRLEGTRYF. CDR3 nucleotides: TGTGCCAGCAGTTCTATCCTCGGCAGGCTAGAAGGGACGCGGTATTTT.

J is TRBJ1-6 and V is TRBV9; TRBD1 aligns across 7 bases. The V gene's germline CDR1 is SGDLS and CDR2 YYNGEE. The CDR3 length is 13 residues. Unmatched junction bases numbered 0, after V lost 0 bases and J lost 9 bases. CDR3 region: CASSVDRGSPLHF. CDR3 bases: TGTGCCAGCAGCGTAGACAGGGGTTCACCCCTCCACTTT.

The chain employs TRBV20-1 and TRBJ2-7; 10 positions agree with TRBD2. This CDR3 contains 14 residues. V dropped 2 bases and J dropped 4; count of bases not matched to a gene: 5. Per germline, CDR1 DFQATT and CDR2 SNEGSKA (reference sequence). For the CDR3, the DNA is TGCAGTGCTAGACTTCCTAGCGGGAGTTACGAGCAGTACTTC. Amino acids: CSARLPSGSYEQYF.

This clone occurred a few times. The junction departs from the called germline gene at one end, perhaps through a read error. J is TRBJ1-2 and V is TRBV6-1, with TRBD1 as a possible D gene (5 bases). Germline V lookup: CDR1 MNHNS, CDR2 SASEGT. The CDR3 covers 14 residues. The CDR3 reads CASSEGAGLYCYTF. The CDR3 DNA follows: TGTGCCAGCAGTGAAGGGGCAGGGCTCTATTGCTACACCTTC.

This clone was recorded a few times. This chain uses TRBV6-2 or TRBV6-3 with TRBJ2-7; D is possibly TRBD2 (6 bases). The CDR3 runs to 15 residues. Trimming pared 0 bases from V and 4 bases from J, leaving 13 bases between. Germline loops: CDR1 MNHEY, CDR2 SVGEGT. CDR3 coding DNA: TGTGCCAGCAGTTACTCGGTGATCCGGGGGTACGAGCAGTACTTC. This encodes CASSYSVIRGYEQYF.

The chain recombines TRBV20-1 with TRBJ1-2; D possibly corresponds to TRBD1 (5 bases). V lost 3 bases to trimming and J lost 3 bases, with 11 bases between them. CDR1 is DFQATT, CDR2 SNEGSKA, per germline (reference sequence). The CDR3 has 13 amino acids. Here the CDR3 DNA reads TGCAGTGCTAGCAACCCGACAGACTATGGCTACACCTTC. Amino acids: CSASNPTDYGYTF.

The gene calls are TRBV20-1 and TRBJ2-2; 8 bases align to TRBD2. Germline loops: CDR1 DFQATT, CDR2 SNEGSKA (reference sequence). The V segment lost 4 bases and the J segment 3 bases; nucleotides outside the gene matches: 13. CDR3 size: 17 residues. DNA for the CDR3: TGCAGTGCTAAACAACCGGGAGGGAAAGGGGACACCGGGGAGCTGTTTTTT. Protein product: CSAKQPGGKGDTGELFF.

This clone was seen a handful of times. This sequence joins TRBV28 and TRBJ2-7; 10 positions agree with TRBD1. V shed 5 bases and J 5 bases; nucleotides not matched to a gene: 6. The germline CDR1 and CDR2 sequences are MDHEN and SYDVKM. CDR3 length equals 14 residues. The CDR3 region is CASSTGTGAHEQYF. The CDR3 DNA reads as TGTGCCAGCAGTACCGGGACAGGGGCCCACGAGCAGTACTTC.

This clone was observed a handful of times. The V and J genes are TRBV6-1 and TRBJ1-2; TRBD1 aligns across 9 bases. The CDR3 contains 14 residues. The germline V gene has CDR1 MNHNS and CDR2 SASEGT. The V gene end was trimmed by 6 bases and the J gene end by 4 bases; junction bases not matched to a gene: 6. The CDR3 nucleotides read TGTGCCAGCAGGCTTGGGACAGGGCGCTATGGCTACACCTTC. Protein: CASRLGTGRYGYTF.

J is TRBJ1-2 and V is TRBV19, with TRBD1 identical over 7 bases. The germline gives CDR1 LNHDA, CDR2 SQIVND (reference sequence). The CDR3 has 16 residues. J was trimmed by 4 bases and V by 6 bases; bases with no gene match: 14. CDR3 nucleotide sequence: TGTGCCAGTAGGGATCCGGGACAGCGAAATGGCTATGGCTACACCTTC. It specifies CASRDPGQRNGYGYTF.

DNA for the CDR3: TGTGCCAGTAGTCCGCTACAGGGAAGAAATTCACCCCTCCACTTT. Protein sequence: CASSPLQGRNSPLHF. The chain combines TRBV19 with TRBJ1-6; perhaps TRBD1 as D (6 bases). Germline values: CDR1 LNHDA, CDR2 SQIVND (reference sequence). Trimming removed 5 bases at V and 7 bases at J, with 15 bases between. This CDR3 comprises 15 residues.

This clone is medium-sized. V usage is TRBV19 and J usage is TRBJ2-2; possible D gene TRBD2, 6 bases. CDR1 is LNHDA and CDR2 is SQIVND in the germline V gene (reference sequence). This CDR3 comprises 15 residues. V lost 7 bases to trimming and J lost 4 bases, with 16 bases between them. The CDR3 DNA is TGTGCCAGTATCCCGAGCTGGAGGGGCACCGGGGAGCTGTTTTTT. As protein: CASIPSWRGTGELFF.

J is TRBJ1-1 and V is TRBV4-1; D may be TRBD1 (5 bases). This CDR3 has 14 residues. Germline V gives CDR1 MGHRA, CDR2 YSYEKL. Trimming pared 3 bases from V and 0 bases from J, leaving 8 bases between. The CDR3 region is CASSQGRMNTEAFF. CDR3 bases: TGCGCCAGCAGCCAGGGACGGATGAACACTGAAGCTTTCTTT.

The chain has TRBV9 and TRBJ2-2; the D gene is possibly TRBD2 (6 bases). Between the trimmed V and J ends, which lost 0 bases and 4 bases, there was a span of 16 bases. The CDR3 runs 17 residues. Germline V gene lookup returns CDR1 SGDLS and CDR2 YYNGEE. DNA of the CDR3: TGTGCCAGCAGCGTAGGTTCCGGGACTGGCTCCACCGGGGAGCTGTTTTTT. Protein product: CASSVGSGTGSTGELFF.

This rearrangement joins TRBV20-1 to TRBJ2-7, with 9 bases aligning to TRBD1. The junction had 11 bases not matched to a gene; V was cut back by 3 bases and J by 5 bases. Germline assignment: CDR1 DFQATT and CDR2 SNEGSKA (reference sequence). The CDR3 length is 15 residues. The CDR3: CSARGPRDRANEQYF. The CDR3 DNA is TGCAGTGCTAGGGGTCCGAGGGACAGGGCCAACGAGCAGTACTTC.

The chain couples TRBV12-3 or TRBV12-4 to TRBJ2-2, with TRBD1 identical over 7 bases. The CDR3 totals 14 residues. V shed 5 bases, J shed 7 bases, and the junction held 7 bases outside the gene matches. This CDR3 is CASSPGQSNGELFF. The DNA for the CDR3 is TGTGCCAGCAGTCCGGGACAGAGCAACGGGGAGCTGTTTTTT.

The chain carries TRBV19 and TRBJ2-2; the match to TRBD2 covers 8 bases. V dropped 10 bases and J dropped 6; count of bases not matched to a gene: 13. From germline, CDR1 is LNHDA and CDR2 SQIVND (reference sequence). The CDR3 runs 15 residues. CDR3 protein: CANRPGLGTSGELFF. The CDR3 nucleotides read TGTGCCAATAGGCCGGGACTAGGAACTTCCGGGGAGCTGTTTTTT.

The gene calls are TRBV7-9 and TRBJ2-7; D possibly corresponds to TRBD1 (6 bases). V gave up 5 bases and J gave up 2 bases, with 13 bases separating them. CDR3 length: 14 residues. The V gene's germline CDR1 is SEHNR and CDR2 FQNEAQ (reference sequence). The CDR3 nucleotides are TGTGCCAGCAGCCCCCGACAGGCGACCTACGAGCAGTACTTC. Encoded protein: CASSPRQATYEQYF.

This clone has a handful of counts. The chain uses TRBV6-1 and TRBJ2-7, with D possibly being TRBD2 (6 bases). Germline loops: CDR1 MNHNS, CDR2 SASEGT. This CDR3 region has 17 residues. Trimming pared 3 bases from V and 2 bases from J, leaving 20 bases between. The CDR3 nucleotides read TGTGCCAGCAGTGAGGGGGGACTTCACGACCCCACCTACGAGCAGTACTTC. Translating it yields CASSEGGLHDPTYEQYF.

The sample holds many counts of this clone. Because it lacks the conserved phenylalanine or tryptophan at the end, this CDR3 is likely a read error. This chain connects TRBV9 to TRBJ2-1, with TRBD1 as a possible D gene (5 bases). The CDR3 covers 14 residues. The V end was cut by 0 bases, the J end by 7 bases, with 11 bases between. In germline, CDR1 is SGDLS, CDR2 YYNGEE. The CDR3 bases are TGTGCCAGCAGCGTAGCGTCAGGGTCAAATGAGCAGTTCCTC. Its translation is CASSVASGSNEQFL.

Sample share makes this clone large. This chain connects TRBV28 to TRBJ1-1; D gene unclear. CDR3 size: 13 residues. The germline CDR1 and CDR2 sequences are MDHEN and SYDVKM. With 3 bases removed from V and 2 bases from J, the gap between germline ends came to 7 bases. CDR3 loop: CASSFSRNTEAFF. The CDR3, as DNA: TGTGCCAGCAGTTTTTCCCGCAACACTGAAGCTTTCTTT. Combining the CDR3 with reference TRBV28 and TRBJ1-1 gives the whole variable domain DVKVTQSSRYLVKRTGEKVFLECVQDMDHENMFWYRQDPGLGLRLIYFSYDVKMKEKGDIPEGYSVSREKKERFSLILESASTNQTSMYLCASSFSRNTEAFFGQGTRLTVV.

J is TRBJ2-1 and V is TRBV7-8; D uncertain. The ends were cut back, 5 bases at V and 0 bases at J, with 17 bases in the middle. This CDR3 has 17 residues. Germline V gene sequence: CDR1 SGHVS, CDR2 FQNEAQ. CDR3 DNA: TGTGCCAGCAGCAACCGGCCCCCCCGGAGCTCCTACAATGAGCAGTTCTTC. Translating it yields CASSNRPPRSSYNEQFF.

V usage is TRBV30 and J usage is TRBJ1-1; D may be TRBD1 (5 bases). This CDR3 has 12 amino acids. The V end was cut by 1 base, the J end by 8 bases, with 11 bases between. CDR1 and CDR2 (germline): GTSNPN, SVGIG (reference sequence). CDR3 DNA: TGTGCCTGGAGTGGAGTCGGGGCGGAAGCTTTCTTT. This translates into CAWSGVGAEAFF.

The chain uses TRBV6-1 and TRBJ2-5; D is ambiguous. This CDR3 has 16 residues. Germline CDR1 and CDR2: MNHNS and SASEGT. The V gene lost 0 bases and the J gene lost 1 base, with 12 bases spanning the gap. CDR3 in amino acids: CASSEARSRGQETQYF. The CDR3 DNA reads TGTGCCAGCAGTGAAGCGCGGTCCAGAGGCCAAGAGACCCAGTACTTC.

The chain couples TRBV11-2 to TRBJ2-5, with 12 bases fitting TRBD2. CDR1 and CDR2 (germline): SGHAT, FQNNGV. The CDR3 length is 15 residues. Germline trimming cut 5 bases from V and 1 base from J; bases unmatched to any gene: 2. The CDR3 bases are TGTGCCAGCAGCCTAGCGGGGGGGCTCCAAGAGACCCAGTACTTC. Translation: CASSLAGGLQETQYF.

The rearrangement links TRBV7-2 to TRBJ2-7; D gene uncertain. The V end lost 2 bases, the J end lost 1 base, and 6 bases lay between the germline ends. This CDR3 comprises 13 residues. Looked up from germline, CDR1 is SGHTA and CDR2 is FQGNSA. CDR3 nucleotide sequence: TGTGCCAGCAGCTTAAGGCATTCCTACGAGCAGTACGTC. It is translated as CASSLRHSYEQYV.